This paragraph covers one TCR beta chain sequence. The junction differs from germline at one of its ends, possibly a read error. This CDR3 has 15 residues. Germline loops: CDR1 SSHAT, CDR2 FNYEAQ (reference sequence). This entry is derived from a study of OX40 agonist ivuxolimab in advanced cancers. Clones were read by immunoSEQ multiplex PCR, and TCRdb kept only the in-frame ones, dropping some. This sample has 35,000 to 40,000 clones, with around 81% found just once. Sequenced material: CD4+ or CD8+ T cells sorted from blood, taken in a trial of the OX40 agonist ivuxolimab. The V and J genes are TRBV7-7 and TRBJ2-5; TRBD2 matches at 8 bases. The receptor's source is an adult with an advanced solid tumor such as melanoma, head and neck, liver or kidney cancer. CDR3 in amino acids: CASSLLRGGMQTQYF. The CDR3 DNA is TGTGCTAGCAGCTTACTACGGGGGGGTATGCAGACCCAGTACTTC.